The next 10 T cell receptor beta chains were all read from a single sample in a study of blood T cell repertoires in COVID-19 (dated by TCRdb to the early 2020s). Libraries were constructed by the immunoSEQ multiplex PCR assay. TCRdb's version of the immuneACCESS table is confined to in-frame rearrangements and falls short of the full clone set. An unresolved V gene accounts for under half of the shortfall where checked; the remainder is of unknown origin. The sample table contains about 110,000 clones; only one count was recorded for 70% to 90% of them. Roughly 1.4% of the sample comes from the top ten. Material for sequencing was peripheral blood. These receptors were collected from a man aged 35 to 55 with acute or convalescent COVID-19.

The J gene is TRBJ2-5, the V gene TRBV18, with D uncertain. The CDR3 runs to 12 residues. Germline V gene lookup returns CDR1 KGHSH and CDR2 LQKENI. Between the trimmed V and J ends, which lost 3 bases and 3 bases, there was a span of 5 bases. Here the CDR3 reads CASSPAEETQYF. The CDR3 region has the DNA TGTGCCAGCTCACCTGCAGAAGAGACCCAGTACTTC.

V usage is TRBV6-5 and J usage is TRBJ1-2; D is undetermined. V dropped 2 bases and J dropped 2 bases, with 6 bases sitting between them. The CDR3 contains 13 residues. Per the germline V gene, CDR1 is MNHEY and CDR2 is SVGAGI. CDR3 loop: CASSYPGNYGYTF. The DNA for the CDR3 is TGTGCCAGCAGTTACCCCGGGAACTATGGCTACACCTTC.

This chain connects TRBV6-2 or TRBV6-3 to TRBJ1-2, with D uncertain. This CDR3 is 13 amino acids long. Germline V gene lookup returns CDR1 MNHEY and CDR2 SVGEGT. Trimming removed 0 bases from V and 6 bases from J, with 8 bases in between. DNA for the CDR3: TGTGCCAGCAGTTACTCGTGGCCCGATGGCTACACCTTC. This encodes CASSYSWPDGYTF.

This clone was observed once. The chain joins TRBV19 to TRBJ2-2, with TRBD2 identical over 13 bases. Germline V gene sequence: CDR1 LNHDA, CDR2 SQIVND (reference sequence). The CDR3 extends over 17 amino acids. V lost 9 bases to trimming and J lost 0 bases; unmatched junction nucleotides: 7. The CDR3 is CASSRGTSGANTGELFF. The CDR3 region has the DNA TGTGCCAGCAGCCGAGGGACTAGCGGGGCGAACACCGGGGAGCTGTTTTTT.

This clone was recorded only once. CDR3 coding DNA: TGTGCCAGCAGTCAGAGGTCTAGCGGGAGTCTATACTACGAGCAGTACTTC. Its translation: CASSQRSSGSLYYEQYF. The chain has TRBV3-1 (or the pseudogene TRBV3-2) and TRBJ2-7; 10 bases are shared with TRBD2. Germline V lookup: CDR1 LGHDT, CDR2 YNNKEL (reference sequence). The CDR3 has 17 amino acids. The V gene end was trimmed by 6 bases and the J gene end by 3 bases; junction bases not matched to a gene: 14.

The count of this clone is one. J is TRBJ1-1 and V is TRBV3-1 (or the pseudogene TRBV3-2); D is perhaps TRBD1 (6 bases). Germline assignment: CDR1 LGHDT and CDR2 YNNKEL (reference sequence). This CDR3 spans 16 amino acids. V gave up 2 bases and J gave up 4 bases, with 17 bases separating them. Here the CDR3 reads CASSQPHGQIPTEAFF. The CDR3 coding sequence is TGTGCCAGCAGCCAACCGCACGGACAGATTCCCACTGAAGCTTTCTTT.

The chain couples TRBV11-2 to TRBJ1-5, with D perhaps matching TRBD1 (5 bases). Between the trimmed V and J ends, which lost 1 base and 4 bases, there was a span of 11 bases. Germline V gene lookup returns CDR1 SGHAT and CDR2 FQNNGV. CDR3 length equals 15 residues. CDR3 region: CASSLGGRGNQPQHF. CDR3 nucleotides: TGTGCCAGCAGCTTAGGGGGTCGGGGGAATCAGCCCCAGCATTTT.

V usage is TRBV2 and J usage is TRBJ1-2; D is unclear. Per germline, CDR1 SNHLY and CDR2 FYNNEI. Trimming pared 5 bases from V and 4 bases from J, leaving 11 bases between. This CDR3 is built from 13 residues. The CDR3 here is CASSRTELYGYTF. The CDR3 nucleotides read TGTGCCAGCAGTCGCACAGAACTCTATGGCTACACCTTC. Based on the CDR3 plus reference TRBV2 and TRBJ1-2, the full variable domain is EPEVTQTPSHQVTQMGQEVILRCVPISNHLYFYWYRQILGQKVEFLVSFYNNEISEKSEIFDDQFSVERPDGSNFTLKIRSTKLEDSAMYFCASSRTELYGYTFGSGTRLTVV.

The V gene is TRBV18, the J gene TRBJ2-7; TRBD2 matches 7 bases. J gave up 3 bases and V 6 bases, and 11 bases lay outside the gene matches. Germline CDR1 reads KGHSH; CDR2 reads LQKENI. The CDR3 loop spans 15 amino acids. CDR3: CASSPAVGGSYEQYF. The DNA of the CDR3 is TGTGCCAGCTCCCCCGCGGTCGGGGGGAGCTACGAGCAGTACTTC.

The chain has TRBV5-6 and TRBJ2-3, with 12 bases lining up with TRBD2. J lost 2 bases, V lost 3 bases, and 10 bases had no gene match. Germline V gives CDR1 SGHDT, CDR2 YYEEEE. The CDR3 has 18 residues. This CDR3 reads CASSSARGLAGPTDTQYF. The CDR3 coding sequence is TGTGCCAGCAGCTCGGCTCGAGGACTAGCGGGACCCACAGATACGCAGTATTTT. The complete variable domain, with remaining parts taken from reference TRBV5-6 and TRBJ2-3, reads DAGVTQSPTHLIKTRGQQVTLRCSPKSGHDTVSWYQQALGQGPQFIFQYYEEEERQRGNFPDRFSGHQFPNYSSELNVNALLLGDSALYLCASSSARGLAGPTDTQYFGPGTRLTVL.